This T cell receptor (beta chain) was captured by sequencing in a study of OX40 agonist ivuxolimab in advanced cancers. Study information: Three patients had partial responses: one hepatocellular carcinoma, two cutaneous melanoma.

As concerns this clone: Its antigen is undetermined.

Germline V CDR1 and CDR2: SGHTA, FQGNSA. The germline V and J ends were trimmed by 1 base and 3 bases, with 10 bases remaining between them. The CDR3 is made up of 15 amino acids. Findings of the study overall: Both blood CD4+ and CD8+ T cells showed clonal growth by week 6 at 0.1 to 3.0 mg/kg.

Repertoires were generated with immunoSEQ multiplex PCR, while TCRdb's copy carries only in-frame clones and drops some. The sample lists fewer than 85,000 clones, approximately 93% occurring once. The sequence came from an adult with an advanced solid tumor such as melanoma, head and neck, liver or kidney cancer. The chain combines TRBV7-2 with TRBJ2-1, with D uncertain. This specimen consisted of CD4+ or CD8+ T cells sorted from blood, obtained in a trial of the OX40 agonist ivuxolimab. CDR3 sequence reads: CASSLVGRDYNEQFF. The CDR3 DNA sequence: TGTGCCAGCAGCTTAGTGGGCAGAGACTACAATGAGCAGTTCTTC.